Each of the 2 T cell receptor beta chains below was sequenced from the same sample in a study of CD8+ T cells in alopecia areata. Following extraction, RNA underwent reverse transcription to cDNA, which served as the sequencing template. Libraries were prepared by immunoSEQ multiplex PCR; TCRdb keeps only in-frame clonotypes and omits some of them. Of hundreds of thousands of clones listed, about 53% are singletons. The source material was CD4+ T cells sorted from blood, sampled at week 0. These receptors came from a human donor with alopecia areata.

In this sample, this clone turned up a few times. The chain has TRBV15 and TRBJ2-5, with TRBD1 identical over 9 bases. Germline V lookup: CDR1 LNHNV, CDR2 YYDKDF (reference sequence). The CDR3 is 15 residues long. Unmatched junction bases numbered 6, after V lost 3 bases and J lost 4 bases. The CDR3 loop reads CATSSATGGRETQYF. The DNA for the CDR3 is TGTGCCACCAGCAGCGCAACAGGGGGCAGAGAGACCCAGTACTTC.

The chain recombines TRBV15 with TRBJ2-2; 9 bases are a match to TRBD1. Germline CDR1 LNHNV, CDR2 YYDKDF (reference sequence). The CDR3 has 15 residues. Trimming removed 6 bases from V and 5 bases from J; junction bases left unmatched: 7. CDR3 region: CATRKGQGGTGELFF. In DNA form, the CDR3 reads TGTGCCACCAGAAAGGGACAGGGTGGAACCGGGGAGCTGTTTTTT.